A selection of T cell receptor beta chains follows, all from one sample in a study of blood T cells in healthy people across ages. Each CDR3 protein is one row after TCRdb ran MiXCR on the 5' RACE reads. This sample has approximately 320,000 distinct CDR3 sequences; around 27% occur once, and the top ten carry roughly 30%. The sample was blood. The receptor set was obtained from an older woman in good health. Both conserved end residues are part of each CDR3. Each record gives: D gene, J gene, clone size, V gene, CDR3 protein, CDR3 DNA. D genes are given only for firm matches. Not every row has a clone size; where given, it reads once, few, many or a size class.

NA	TRBJ2-5	few	TRBV6-1	CASHRRERQLRETQYF	TGTGCCAGCCATCGCCGGGAGAGGCAGCTTAGGGAGACCCAGTACTTC
TRBD1	TRBJ2-7	few	TRBV5-1	CASSSTPGQGNEQYF	TGCGCCAGCAGCTCGACACCGGGACAGGGCAACGAGCAGTACTTC
NA	TRBJ2-7	NA	TRBV5-1	CASSANDGPYEQYF	TGCGCCAGCAGCGCAAACGACGGACCCTACGAGCAGTACTTC
TRBD2	TRBJ2-5	NA	TRBV28	CASSLSSGGQETQYF	TGTGCCAGCAGTTTATCTAGCGGGGGACAAGAGACCCAGTACTTC
TRBD1	TRBJ2-7	NA	TRBV28	CASSTQTGGYEQYF	TGTGCCAGCAGTACCCAGACAGGGGGCTACGAGCAGTACTTC
NA	TRBJ2-5	many	TRBV18	CASSRLQETQYF	TGTGCCAGCTCACGACTTCAAGAGACCCAGTACTTC
NA	TRBJ2-2	NA	TRBV9	CASSVDPVTSTGELFF	TGTGCCAGCAGCGTAGACCCCGTGACATCTACCGGGGAGCTGTTTTTT
TRBD2	TRBJ2-3	few	TRBV7-2	CASSLTGTSGSTDTQYF	TGTGCCAGCAGCTTAACGGGGACTAGCGGGAGCACAGATACGCAGTATTTT
TRBD2	TRBJ2-7	NA	TRBV14	CASSPQESGRSSYEQYF	TGTGCCAGCAGCCCCCAGGAAAGCGGGAGGTCGTCCTACGAGCAGTACTTC
NA	TRBJ2-5	many	TRBV6-5	CASSLTTGRTQYF	TGTGCCAGCAGTTTGACCACAGGGAGGACCCAGTACTTC
NA	TRBJ2-7	few	TRBV5-1	CASSLGLTGDYGYEQYF	TGCGCCAGCAGCTTGGGCCTCACAGGGGACTATGGCTACGAGCAGTACTTC